This record looks at one TCR beta chain sequence and its context. Trimming cost V 1 base and J 7 bases, with 10 bases left between them. The CDR3 runs to 13 residues. The assay was immunoSEQ multiplex PCR, and TCRdb's table has in-frame clones only and misses some. The data hold 60,000 to 85,000 clones, with 87% observed a single time. This sample was taken from a study of T cell responses to AZD1222 COVID-19 vaccine. Both about-4-week and about-12-week second-dose recipients were combined. The input for sequencing was peripheral blood, taken 28 days after the second AZD1222 dose. The chain recombines TRBV12-3 or TRBV12-4 with TRBJ1-2; the D gene is possibly TRBD1 (5 bases). The clonotype comes from an adult who received the AZD1222 COVID-19 vaccine. The CDR3 loop is CASSLDRGTGYTF. Written as DNA, the CDR3 is TGTGCCAGCAGTTTAGACCGGGGGACTGGCTACACCTTC.